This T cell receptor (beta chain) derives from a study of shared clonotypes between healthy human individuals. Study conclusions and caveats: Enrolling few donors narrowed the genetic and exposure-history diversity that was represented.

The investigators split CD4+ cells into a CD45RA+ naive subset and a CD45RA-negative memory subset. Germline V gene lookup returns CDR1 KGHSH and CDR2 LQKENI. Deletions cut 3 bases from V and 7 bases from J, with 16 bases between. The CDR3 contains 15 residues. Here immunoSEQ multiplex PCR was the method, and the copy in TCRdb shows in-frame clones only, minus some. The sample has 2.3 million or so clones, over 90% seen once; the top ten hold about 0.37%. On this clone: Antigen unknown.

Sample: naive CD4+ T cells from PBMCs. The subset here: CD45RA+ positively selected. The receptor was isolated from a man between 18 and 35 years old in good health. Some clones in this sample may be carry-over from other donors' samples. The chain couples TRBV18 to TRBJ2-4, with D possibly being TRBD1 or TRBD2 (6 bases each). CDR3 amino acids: CASSPPGGPGNIQYF. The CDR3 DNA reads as TGTGCCAGCTCACCGCCCGGGGGCCCAGGGAACATTCAGTACTTC.